This entry is about one T cell receptor beta chain. TCR alpha and TCR beta cDNA libraries with sample barcodes and UMIs came from 5'RACE using constant-segment primers. TCRdb reprocessed the 5' RACE reads with MiXCR, giving one entry per CDR3 protein. The sample carries roughly 160,000 distinct CDR3 sequences, roughly 12% recorded once. This entry is derived from a study of T-cell memory formation after mild COVID-19. Background on the study: TCR clustering was largely donor specific.

The V end lost 2 bases, the J end lost 0 bases, and 5 bases lay between the germline ends. The CDR3 loop spans 13 amino acids. Germline-derived CDR1 and CDR2 are SGHKS and YYEKEE (reference sequence). This receptor was identified in a man aged 18 to 29 who had mild COVID-19 (a few samples of this study predate the infection). Cell type and time point are not known. This rearrangement joins TRBV5-5 to TRBJ1-1; no clear D. Sequencing used PBMCs or a T cell subset sorted from them (not recorded which). The CDR3 protein is CASSFQLNTEAFF. The DNA of the CDR3 is TGTGCCAGCAGCTTTCAGCTGAACACTGAAGCTTTCTTT.